This is a list of T cell receptor beta chains from one sample in a study of blood T cell repertoires in COVID-19. Data came from immunoSEQ multiplex PCR; TCRdb stores just in-frame clones and leaves some out. Found here are 230,000 or so clones, about nine tenths of them singletons; the top ten hold over 3%. The sample taken for sequencing was PBMCs or T cells enriched from blood (not recorded which). The receptors here all came from a woman between 40 and 50 years old with acute COVID-19. Both conserved end residues are part of each CDR3. D genes are given only for firm matches. Rows give clone size only sometimes, using once, few, many, or a class for an expanded clone.

TRBV11-1	TRBJ2-5	-	-	TGTGCCAGCAGCTTAGGTCTCCAGGGAATTGTGGAGACCCAGTACTTC	CASSLGLQGIVETQYF
TRBV19	TRBJ2-2	-	-	TGTGCCAGTAGTATACTCCCCAAGATTACAGGGGAGCTGTTTTTT	CASSILPKITGELFF
TRBV7-6	TRBJ1-1	once	-	TGTGCCAGCAGCTTATGGCAGGGAGGAACTGAAGCTTTCTTT	CASSLWQGGTEAFF
TRBV19	TRBJ1-1	-	TRBD1	TGTGCCAGTAGTACTTCGAGACAGGGGGCCCGTAATGAAGCTTTCTTT	CASSTSRQGARNEAFF
TRBV19	TRBJ1-6	-	-	TGTGCCAGTAGTACAGGGGACGGATATAATTCACCCCTCCACTTT	CASSTGDGYNSPLHF
TRBV6-2/TRBV6-3	TRBJ2-1	once	TRBD2	TGTGCCAGCAGTACGGGGCGGGGGGGCCCAACTCCAACCCAGTTCTTC	CASSTGRGGPTPTQFF
TRBV10-3	TRBJ1-4	-	-	TGTGCCATCAGTGAGTCGGGGGGGGACGAAAAACTGTTTTTT	CAISESGGDEKLFF
TRBV27	TRBJ1-6	few	-	TGTGCCAGCAGTCAGGGGAGCTCCTATAATTCACCCCTCCACTTT	CASSQGSSYNSPLHF
TRBV6-6	TRBJ2-1	few	-	TGTGCCAGCAGTTACATCTCCGGGAATGAGCAGTTCTTC	CASSYISGNEQFF
TRBV19	TRBJ1-1	-	-	TGTGCCAGTAGTACACTGCCGGGATGGGGGCGGACTGAAGCTTTCTTT	CASSTLPGWGRTEAFF
TRBV18	TRBJ2-2	many	TRBD1	TGTGCCAGCTCACCGCGGACAGGGGGCTCGTCCACCGGGGAGCTGTTTTTT	CASSPRTGGSSTGELFF
TRBV6-2/TRBV6-3	TRBJ2-7	few	-	TGTGCCAGCAGTAGGACAGAGGCCTACGAGCAGTACTTC	CASSRTEAYEQYF
TRBV24-1	TRBJ2-1	-	-	TGTGCCACCAGTGAAACAGATTACAATGAGCAGTTCTTC	CATSETDYNEQFF
TRBV6-5	TRBJ1-3	few	-	TGTGCCAGCAGCCCGTCCTCTGGAAACACCATATATTTT	CASSPSSGNTIYF
TRBV24-1	TRBJ1-1	few	-	TGTGCCACCAGTGATTCGGCGGGTGGTACTGAAGCTTTCTTT	CATSDSAGGTEAFF
TRBV25-1	TRBJ1-2	-	-	TGTGCCAGCAGTGGAATCCCGCCGGCAGGGGCGGACTATGGCTACACCTTC	CASSGIPPAGADYGYTF
TRBV11-2	TRBJ2-7	once	-	TGTGCCAGCAGCTTTTCAGGCCGCTCCTACGAGCAGTACTTC	CASSFSGRSYEQYF
TRBV7-9	TRBJ1-2	-	-	TGTGCCAGCAGCTTAACCACAGGGACAAATGGCTACACCTTC	CASSLTTGTNGYTF
TRBV3-1/TRBV3-2	TRBJ1-2	-	-	TGTGCCAGCAGCCAAGTGCTCAGTCGAGGGAGCGGCTACACCTTC	CASSQVLSRGSGYTF
TRBV9	TRBJ1-6	-	-	TGTGCCAGCAGCGCCGGGACACCTAATTCACCCCTCCACTTT	CASSAGTPNSPLHF
TRBV5-1	TRBJ1-1	-	-	TGCGCCAGCAGCCCGTTTAGCTTGAACACTGAAGCTTTCTTT	CASSPFSLNTEAFF
TRBV7-9	TRBJ1-2	-	TRBD1	TGTGCCAGCAGCCCGGTGGGACAGGGGGTTAGGGACTATGGCTACACCTTC	CASSPVGQGVRDYGYTF
TRBV9	TRBJ2-1	-	-	TGTGCCAGCAGCGCTCGGTACGATGAGCAGTTCTTC	CASSARYDEQFF
TRBV9	TRBJ2-3	-	TRBD1	TGTGCCAGCAGCTCGCGACAGGGGAACACAGATACGCAGTATTTT	CASSSRQGNTDTQYF
TRBV5-1	TRBJ2-1	few	-	TGCGCCACCAAGTCGGGGGACGACAATGAGCAGTTCTTC	CATKSGDDNEQFF
TRBV5-4	TRBJ1-2	-	-	TGTGCCAGCGGGCAGTTCTATGGCTACACCTTC	CASGQFYGYTF
TRBV5-4	TRBJ1-2	-	-	TGTGCCAGCAGCTTAGCTCTGGCAAGGGGTTATGGCTACACCTTC	CASSLALARGYGYTF
TRBV10-2	TRBJ2-3	-	-	TGCGCCAGCAGAGTTTCCCACGGACTATTCCCAGATACGCAGTATTTT	CASRVSHGLFPDTQYF
TRBV7-8	TRBJ1-4	-	-	TGTGCCAGCAGCTTAGCCAGGGGCCCAACTAATGAAAAACTGTTTTTT	CASSLARGPTNEKLFF
TRBV7-3	TRBJ1-6	-	TRBD1	TGTGCCAGCGCAGGGGGCTATAATTCACCCCTCCACTTT	CASAGGYNSPLHF
TRBV7-3	TRBJ2-3	few	-	TGTGCCAGCAGCCCTATCGGAGTGGAGGGGCAGTATTTT	CASSPIGVEGQYF
TRBV5-1	TRBJ2-3	-	-	TGCGCCAGCAGCTTGGATCCGGGTTTTACAGATACGCAGTATTTT	CASSLDPGFTDTQYF
TRBV10-2	TRBJ1-5	-	-	TGCGCCAGCAGTGAAATTGACTCCGGGACCCAGCATTTT	CASSEIDSGTQHF
TRBV27	TRBJ1-5	-	-	TGTGCCAGCAGTTTATCGGGGGGGCAGGGACCACACAATAGCAATCAGCCCCAGCATTTT	CASSLSGGQGPHNSNQPQHF
TRBV19	TRBJ1-5	-	TRBD1	TGTGCCAGTAGTATATTACGGGACAGGGATCAGCCCCAGCATTTT	CASSILRDRDQPQHF
TRBV7-2	TRBJ1-2	once	-	TGTGCCAGCAGCCTTAGAGAGGGAGAGTATGGCTACACCTTC	CASSLREGEYGYTF
TRBV5-6	TRBJ1-1	-	-	TGTGCCAGCAGCAGGACTCAGGGGCGCCTAGGGAACACTGAAGCTTTCTTT	CASSRTQGRLGNTEAFF
TRBV4-2	TRBJ2-1	-	TRBD2	TGTGCCAGCAGCCCAGTGGTTAGCGGGGGGCCCTACAATGAGCAGTTCTTC	CASSPVVSGGPYNEQFF
TRBV5-1	TRBJ2-1	-	-	TGCGCCAGCAGCTTGGATGGGCAGGGTGAGCAGTTCTTC	CASSLDGQGEQFF
TRBV5-5	TRBJ2-6	few	TRBD1	TGTGCCAGCAGCGGAACCGGGACAGGGGCCTCTGGGGCCAACGTCCTGACTTTC	CASSGTGTGASGANVLTF
TRBV7-8	TRBJ2-1	few	TRBD2	TGTGCCAGCAGCTTAGCGCGGGGGGCGATGTACAATGAGCAGTTCTTC	CASSLARGAMYNEQFF
TRBV11-2	TRBJ1-4	-	-	TGTGCCAGCAGTTCGGCCGGGACAAGAAATGAAAAACTGTTTTTT	CASSSAGTRNEKLFF
TRBV4-1	TRBJ2-1	-	-	TGCGCCAGCAGCCAAGACCCCCGGGGGCGCCAGGGGGTGGGCAATGAGCAGTTCTTC	CASSQDPRGRQGVGNEQFF
TRBV7-6	TRBJ1-2	-	TRBD1	TGTGCCAGCAGCTTAGGGACAGGGCATGGCTACACCTTC	CASSLGTGHGYTF
TRBV4-1	TRBJ1-2	-	-	TGCGCCAGCAGCCAAGGGACTTCCGGAATCATCTATGGCTACACCTTC	CASSQGTSGIIYGYTF
TRBV5-5	TRBJ1-1	-	-	TGTGCCAGCAGCCGAGTGGAGGGATTGAACACTGAAGCTTTCTTT	CASSRVEGLNTEAFF
TRBV18	TRBJ1-1	-	TRBD1	TGTGCCAGCTCGGACAGGGGATTGAACACTGAAGCTTTCTTT	CASSDRGLNTEAFF
TRBV30	TRBJ1-1	-	-	TGTGCCTGGACAGGTATTAACACTGAAGCTTTCTTT	CAWTGINTEAFF
TRBV14	TRBJ1-1	-	-	TGTGCCAGCAGCCAAGACGAATGGGGCCTTGTAGGCACTGAAGCTTTCTTT	CASSQDEWGLVGTEAFF
TRBV6-6	TRBJ1-5	-	-	TGTGCCAGCAGTTACTCCAGGGGTGGGGATCAGCCCCAGCATTTT	CASSYSRGGDQPQHF
TRBV7-9	TRBJ2-3	-	-	TGTGCCAGCAGCTTATCAAGAGGTAACACAGATACGCAGTATTTT	CASSLSRGNTDTQYF
TRBV13	TRBJ1-4	-	-	TGTGCCAGCAGCCAGGCCCGGGGGGTTGCAACTAATGAAAAACTGTTTTTT	CASSQARGVATNEKLFF
TRBV6-1	TRBJ1-2	-	TRBD1	TGTGCCAGCGGTGAGGCAGGGGGCAGGAACTATGGCTACACCTTC	CASGEAGGRNYGYTF
TRBV10-1	TRBJ2-1	-	-	TGCGCCAGCAGTGAAACGAGACTCATCTACAATGAGCAGTTCTTC	CASSETRLIYNEQFF
TRBV2	TRBJ2-1	-	-	TGTGCCAGCAGTGAAGCGCTAGCCTACAATGAGCAGTTCTTC	CASSEALAYNEQFF